The clone carrying this T cell receptor (beta chain) has just a few counts. The entry originates in a study of blood T cell repertoires in COVID-19. Study background: Specimens from acute and convalescent COVID-19 originated in the United States, Italy and Spain.

Per the original methods: Scientists estimated how many nucleated cells there were by amplifying reference gene primers. Here immunoSEQ multiplex PCR was the method, and the copy in TCRdb shows in-frame clones only, minus some. That table supplies the V and J calls and clone size; D and trimming were determined from the DNA. The sample holds approximately 90,000 clones; 55% to 75% are singletons and the top ten take around 15%. The CDR3 runs 16 residues. Germline V gives CDR1 MNHNS, CDR2 SASEGT. Trimming at V came to 4 bases and at J to 5 bases, leaving 4 bases not matched to a gene. The sequenced sample was peripheral blood. The TCR comes from a woman at least 80 years old with acute or convalescent COVID-19. The chain recombines TRBV6-1 with TRBJ2-6; 11 bases are shared with TRBD1. In nucleotides, the CDR3 is TGTGCCAGCAGTGGGACAGGGGGCGGTCGGGCCAACGTCCTGACTTTC. It codes for CASSGTGGGRANVLTF.